The clone carrying this T cell receptor beta chain has only a few counts. Its antigen is as yet unknown. V trimming: 11 bases; J trimming: 1 base; junction bases outside the gene matches: 12. Germline lookup yields CDR1 MNHEY and CDR2 SVGEGT. The CDR3 is 15 residues long. The source of the sample is a study of identical twins. Study results and caveats: A lower insertion count was a feature of abundant cord blood beta clonotypes, with no such feature in memory repertoires.

Each cDNA held unique molecular identifiers, and template switching gave it a universal primer site. Using its own MiXCR run on the 5' RACE reads, TCRdb lists one record per CDR3 protein. The sample lists 200,000 or so distinct CDR3 sequences, less than 8% occurring once. Healthy Caucasian donors formed the entire cohort. The same data also contributed to another study, on yellow fever vaccine responses in identical twins. Per that paper: Each twin's T cell response to the vaccine was reported to look partly convergent and partly personalized.

The sequencing input was memory (CD45RO+) T cells sorted from blood. The receptor was derived from a woman aged 18-29 years in good health. The chain links TRBV6-2 or TRBV6-3 to TRBJ2-3, with TRBD2 matching 7 bases. Here the CDR3 DNA reads TGTGCCTCTCCAGCGGGGCTAGCGGGCACAGATACGCAGTATTTT. It encodes CASPAGLAGTDTQYF.